The T cell receptor (beta chain) under discussion was sequenced for a study of PD-1 blockade in classical Hodgkin lymphoma. Study-wide context: It was nivolumab at 3 mg/kg, given intravenously every 2 weeks, that patients received.

V gave up 2 bases and J gave up 8 bases, with 10 bases separating them. CDR3 length: 14 amino acids. Germline lookup yields CDR1 LGHNA and CDR2 YSLEER. Here immunoSEQ multiplex PCR was the method, and the copy in TCRdb shows in-frame clones only, minus some. The table records approximately 14,000 clones, approximately 78% of them present only once. Remarks on this clone: Antigen specificity is unknown.

Regarding time point: cycle 4 day 1 (C4D1), after more than five weeks of nivolumab. Relapse after autologous stem cell transplantation occurred in every patient, and brentuximab vedotin exposure varied. The patients, who had relapsed/refractory classical Hodgkin lymphoma, achieved best responses of complete response, partial response or progressive disease. The study, taken as a whole, reports: Underlying causes for the observed repertoire differences were not defined, possibly disease activity or prior therapy. Complete responders entered with baseline diversity on par with newly diagnosed patients, the results showed.

The sequence came from a human donor with classical Hodgkin lymphoma. The starting material was peripheral blood mononuclear cells (PBMCs), obtained before the fourth cycle of nivolumab. This sequence joins TRBV4-3 and TRBJ1-6; D is undetermined. The CDR3 coding sequence is TGCGCCAGCAGCCAATTGGGTATGGATTCACCCCTCCACTTT. It codes for CASSQLGMDSPLHF.